A selection of T cell receptor beta chains follows, all from one sample in a study of control samples from healthy donors and cancer patients. Sequencing was performed with immunoSEQ multiplex PCR; in TCRdb, only in-frame clones are kept and a portion is missing. The table lists roughly 130,000 clones, roughly 90% of them singletons, with approximately 8.6% in the top ten. The sequencing input was blood. The receptors stem from a man aged 18 to 29 in good health. Both conserved end residues are part of each CDR3. The D gene is left open where the match is weak. The size entry is marked missing in some rows and otherwise reads once, few, many or a size class.

D,length,size,J,V,DNA,CDR3
.,13,.,TRBJ1-2,TRBV14,TGTGCCAGCAGCAATAACAGGGCATATGGCTACACCTTC,CASSNNRAYGYTF
TRBD1,11,.,TRBJ1-1,TRBV12-3/TRBV12-4,TGTGCCAGCAAGGCCCGGACAGGCGCTTTCTTT,CASKARTGAFF
TRBD2,14,many,TRBJ2-2,TRBV6-4,TGTGCCAGCAGTAGCGGGGGGGCCACCGGGGAGCTGTTTTTT,CASSSGGATGELFF
TRBD1,14,.,TRBJ1-2,TRBV11-2,TGTGCCAGCAGCTCTGGACAGGGGGCTTATGGCTACACCTTC,CASSSGQGAYGYTF
.,13,.,TRBJ1-4,TRBV4-2,TGTGCCAGCAGCCAGGGAATGAATGAAAAACTGTTTTTT,CASSQGMNEKLFF
TRBD1,14,once,TRBJ1-6,TRBV5-1,TGCGCCAGCAGCCGGACAGGGGATGATTCACCCCTCCACTTT,CASSRTGDDSPLHF
TRBD1,13,.,TRBJ1-1,TRBV5-4,TGTGCCAGCAGCTACACAGGGGACACTGAAGCTTTCTTT,CASSYTGDTEAFF
TRBD1,15,.,TRBJ1-4,TRBV5-1,TGCGCCAGCTGTCTATCGGGACAGGCTAATGAAAAACTGTTTTTT,CASCLSGQANEKLFF
TRBD1,22,.,TRBJ1-6,TRBV15,TGTGCCACCAGCAGAGATCGAGACAGGGGAATAGGATCTAGCTCCTATAATTCACCCCTCCACTTT,CATSRDRDRGIGSSSYNSPLHF
.,13,.,TRBJ2-1,TRBV5-1,TGCGCCAGCAGCTTGGCAATGTACAATGAGCAGTTCTTC,CASSLAMYNEQFF
.,14,.,TRBJ1-5,TRBV10-3,TGTGCCATCAGTGAGGGGGCGGACAATCAGCCCCAGCATTTT,CAISEGADNQPQHF
.,15,.,TRBJ2-3,TRBV3-1/TRBV3-2,TGTGCCAGCAGCTCCGGGACTTTACCCACAGATACGCAGTATTTT,CASSSGTLPTDTQYF
TRBD1,16,.,TRBJ2-7,TRBV7-6,TGTGCCAGCAGCTCGCCCCCGGGACAGGGGGTGTACGAGCAGTACTTC,CASSSPPGQGVYEQYF
.,13,.,TRBJ1-1,TRBV6-2/TRBV6-3,TGTGCCAGCAGCTCACAGATGAACACTGAAGCTTTCTTT,CASSSQMNTEAFF
TRBD1,14,.,TRBJ1-2,TRBV5-6,TGTGCCAGCAGCTTGGGGACAGGGAGCTATGGCTACACCTTC,CASSLGTGSYGYTF
.,13,.,TRBJ1-4,TRBV11-2,TGTGCCAGCAGCTTATGGGGGGATGAAAAACTGTTTTTT,CASSLWGDEKLFF
TRBD1,16,once,TRBJ2-2,TRBV5-4,TGTGCCAGCAGCCAGGGGACAGGCGCGAACACCGGGGAGCTGTTTTTT,CASSQGTGANTGELFF
.,12,.,TRBJ1-5,TRBV25-1,TGTGCCAGCAGTTCTGGGCCGCAGCCCCAGCATTTT,CASSSGPQPQHF
TRBD1,22,once,TRBJ2-7,TRBV2,TGTGCCAGCAGTGACCCTGTACACAGGGACAGGGGCCGATATTACTATACCTACGAGCAGTACTTC,CASSDPVHRDRGRYYYTYEQYF
.,14,.,TRBJ1-6,TRBV5-1,TGCGCAAGCCAAGGAAACGCTGGGAGTTCACCCCTCCACTTT,CASQGNAGSSPLHF
.,15,.,TRBJ1-1,TRBV12-5,TGTGCTAGTGGTTTGGTACAAAGTGAGAACACTGAAGCTTTCTTT,CASGLVQSENTEAFF
TRBD1,13,.,TRBJ1-2,TRBV7-9,TGTGCCAGCAGCCCGACAGGGTCTGGTGGCTACACCTTC,CASSPTGSGGYTF
.,12,once,TRBJ1-1,TRBV2,TGTGCCAGCAGTGAAGGGCACACTGAAGCTTTCTTT,CASSEGHTEAFF
.,16,.,TRBJ1-1,TRBV6-5,TGTGCCAGCAGTTCATTAGGACTCGTGGGGGACACTGAAGCTTTCTTT,CASSSLGLVGDTEAFF
.,13,.,TRBJ1-5,TRBV3-1/TRBV3-2,TGTGCCAGCAGCCGCAACATTGATCAGCCCCAGCATTTT,CASSRNIDQPQHF
TRBD1,14,.,TRBJ1-3,TRBV5-1,TGCGCCAGCAGCAAAGACAGGGCTGGAAACACCATATATTTT,CASSKDRAGNTIYF
.,16,.,TRBJ2-2,TRBV5-1,TGCGCCAGCAGCTTGGTCGGGGGGCGCGGCACCGGGGAGCTGTTTTTT,CASSLVGGRGTGELFF
.,14,.,TRBJ2-3,TRBV7-9,TGTGCCAGCAGTGCCACTCAGGGGAGGGATACGCAGTATTTT,CASSATQGRDTQYF
TRBD1,13,.,TRBJ1-4,TRBV2,TGTGCCAGCAGACCAGGGGGTGAGGAAAAACTGTTTTTT,CASRPGGEEKLFF
TRBD1,13,.,TRBJ1-1,TRBV2,TGTGCCAGCAGTGACCCACAGGGGCTTGAAGCTTTCTTT,CASSDPQGLEAFF
.,13,once,TRBJ1-5,TRBV2,TGTGCCAGCAGGGGGGATAGCAATCAGCCCCAGCATTTT,CASRGDSNQPQHF
TRBD2,14,.,TRBJ2-3,TRBV9,TGTGCCAGCAGCTACCAGACTAGCCCAGATACGCAGTATTTT,CASSYQTSPDTQYF
.,11,.,TRBJ1-1,TRBV2,TGTGCCAGCATCGAAAACACTGAAGCTTTCTTT,CASIENTEAFF
.,13,.,TRBJ1-1,TRBV7-2,TGTGCCAGCAGCTTCGGAATGAACACTGAAGCTTTCTTT,CASSFGMNTEAFF
.,16,once,TRBJ1-1,TRBV21-1,TGTGCCAGCAGCGTTGAGAGCGGACTCCGGAACACTGAAGCTTTCTTT,CASSVESGLRNTEAFF
.,15,.,TRBJ2-7,TRBV19,TGTGCCAGTAGTACTCCCGGGACGGGCGTAAACGAGCAGTACTTC,CASSTPGTGVNEQYF
TRBD1,15,.,TRBJ1-1,TRBV7-9,TGTGCCAGCAGCTTATGGGCGTTTCAGGGGGCTGAAGCTTTCTTT,CASSLWAFQGAEAFF
.,14,.,TRBJ1-2,TRBV6-5,TGTGCCAGCAGCCCAACCGGGGGCATCGAAGGCTACACCTTC,CASSPTGGIEGYTF
.,16,once,TRBJ1-1,TRBV18,TGTGCCAGCTCACCACTAGGGTCCGGGGGGATGGATGAAGCTTTCTTT,CASSPLGSGGMDEAFF
.,12,.,TRBJ2-5,TRBV5-4,TGTGCCAGCAGTCCGGGGCAAGAGACCCAGTACTTC,CASSPGQETQYF
.,13,.,TRBJ1-1,TRBV7-2,TGTGCCAGCAGCTTAGGGGTTTCGCCTGAAGCTTTCTTT,CASSLGVSPEAFF
.,18,once,TRBJ1-1,TRBV4-1,TGCGCCAGCAGCCCAGGTGGCGGACGGAAAGGAATGAACACTGAAGCTTTCTTT,CASSPGGGRKGMNTEAFF
TRBD1,14,.,TRBJ2-1,TRBV9,TGTGCCAGCAGCGTCACGGGACAGTTGGTCGAGCAGTTCTTC,CASSVTGQLVEQFF
.,12,.,TRBJ2-1,TRBV12-1,TGTGCCAGCAGCTTATCCTTTTCTGAGCAGTTCTTC,CASSLSFSEQFF
TRBD2,16,.,TRBJ2-5,TRBV9,TGTGCCAGCAGCCTGACTAGCGGGGGGGCCCGAGAGACCCAGTACTTC,CASSLTSGGARETQYF
.,17,.,TRBJ1-2,TRBV4-1,TGCGCCAGCAGCCAGTTCCACTCCCGGGACGGCATTTATGGCTACACCTTC,CASSQFHSRDGIYGYTF
.,15,.,TRBJ1-4,TRBV19,TGTGCCAGTACAGGACACCTCGCAACTAATGAAAAACTGTTTTTT,CASTGHLATNEKLFF
.,15,.,TRBJ1-1,TRBV19,TGTGCCAGTAGTACCCTCCGGGCCTCTCACACTGAAGCTTTCTTT,CASSTLRASHTEAFF
.,14,once,TRBJ1-1,TRBV10-3,TGTGCCATCAGTGACGAAGGGTTGAACACTGAAGCTTTCTTT,CAISDEGLNTEAFF
.,11,.,TRBJ2-7,TRBV4-1,TGCGCCAGCAGCGTAGGGAGCGAGCAGTACTTC,CASSVGSEQYF
TRBD2,17,.,TRBJ2-1,TRBV4-2,TGTGCCAGCAGCCAAGATCTTACGACTAGCGGGTACAATGAGCAGTTCTTC,CASSQDLTTSGYNEQFF
.,14,few,TRBJ1-6,TRBV6-1,TGTGCCAGCAGTGATCGGTCGGAGGATTCACCCCTCCACTTT,CASSDRSEDSPLHF
.,15,.,TRBJ1-6,TRBV7-9,TGTGCCAGCAGCTGGGCGGGACTTAGAGATTCACCCCTCCACTTT,CASSWAGLRDSPLHF